The present TCR beta chain was sequenced within a study of cytomegalovirus exposure and HLA in healthy donors (dated by TCRdb to 2015 to 2018). With respect to the entire study: An earlier analysis of 587 of the donors reported approximately 280 Gb of sequence data and 95 million to 120 million unique TCR beta sequences obtained from roughly 170 million T cells. HLA typing included class I and class II loci at four-digit resolution. An earlier analysis of approximately 580 of the donors used high-throughput TCR beta sequencing to judge whether each TCR beta V gene segment behaved as functional or pseudogenic. Alongside the repertoire data, information on donor age, sex, ethnicity and CMV serostatus was compiled. Among some 400 genotyped donors of the cohort, an average of roughly 230,000 unique TCR beta nucleotide sequences was sequenced per donor, of which about 20% were non-productive. Approximately 300 gigabases of sequencing data and tens of millions of unique TCR sequences were included in an early release covering about 620 HLA-typed donors. The T cell repertoires of roughly 660 subjects were profiled by immunosequencing and related to cytomegalovirus serostatus. Because of strong linkage in the cohort, four or five DR-DQ haplotypes were treated as single units for association and clustering. The aim of the study was to test whether cataloging public T cell receptors could identify signatures of past pathogen exposure. The number of typed donors differed by locus: about 620-630 for A, B, C, DRB1 and DQB1; 522 for DQA1; fewer than 610 for DPA1; and about 450 for DPB1. The later analysis used no new phenotypic data to find candidate immune exposures, relying instead on TCR beta sequences and their occurrence across donors. In a later analysis, previously published TCR beta repertoires from hundreds of donors were re-analyzed and high-resolution HLA genotyping was added so that TCR occurrence patterns could be studied. A later genetic analysis used genome-wide SNP genotypes for about 60% of the roughly 700 donors, treating that subset as a discovery cohort. Among the approximately 430 genotyped donors, approximately 81% belonged to the genetic ancestry cluster associated with self-reported Caucasian donors. In addition to the first cohort of hundreds of subjects, a separate validation cohort of 130 or so different subjects was used. Every discovery cohort repertoire had been produced on one sequencing platform. To predict cytomegalovirus infection status, the study combined high-throughput TCR immunosequencing, statistical association of individual TCRs with disease status, and machine learning.

The library was generated by the immunoSEQ multiplex PCR assay. The multiplex PCR relied on a mix of 60 forward primers for TCR Vbeta segments and 13 reverse primers for TCR Jbeta segments. A multiplex PCR assay on genomic DNA amplified the CDR3 region of rearranged TCR beta genes. Amplified TCR beta libraries were sequenced as 87-base-pair reads on the Illumina HiSeq System. In the authors' own workflow: A later analysis tallied around 80 million unique TCR beta chains across the 640 or so repertoires, and around 9.9 million of those chains were shared by two or more donors. To remove PCR and sequencing errors, raw reads were error-corrected and collapsed into unique sequences using a nearest-neighbor algorithm that merged closely related sequences. V, D and J gene segments were assigned by aligning CDR3 sequences to IMGT reference sequences. For a sequence to be retained, a match of at least six nucleotides was required to both a V gene segment and a J gene segment. Rearrangements were classified as productive when the CDR3 lacked stop codons and remained in frame with V and J, and all other rearrangements were classified as non-productive. Following IMGT convention, CDR3 was defined as the stretch from the second conserved V-encoded cysteine to the conserved J-encoded phenylalanine. The earlier analysis of roughly 590 of the donors excluded sequences that lacked an unambiguous match to a single V gene segment. An earlier analysis of fewer than 750 of the donors classified V segments as functional when productive rearrangements were above 56.7% and as segregating when the standard deviation between donors was above 5%. A statistical classification framework was built for diagnosing cytomegalovirus status from the catalog of TCR beta chain sequences. In a later analysis, TCR nucleotide sequences were compared against IMGT/GENE-DB human TR gene sequences so that V and J genes could be assigned. Using the TCRdist pipeline, a later analysis assigned CDR3 sequences along with most-parsimonious VDJ recombination scenarios. In a later analysis, every TCR beta chain was defined by the combination of its CDR3 amino acid sequence and its V-gene family, and reads without a unique V-gene family were dropped. A later analysis removed nearly 600 highly shared, low-generation-probability nucleotide sequences to deal with suspected cross-contamination and a sequencing artifact. A later analysis calculated a clonal expansion index for each public chain from normalized within-repertoire ranks of inferred template counts. A later analysis computed generation probabilities with a VDJ recombination model fitted to out-of-frame rearrangements, and checked the results against IGoR. In a later analysis, TCR-TCR, TCR-HLA and TCR-CMV co-occurrence was scored with hypergeometric tests, and a repertoire-size bias correction was applied to TCR pairs. In a later analysis, false discovery rates were estimated by permuting HLA or CMV assignments 20 times. In a later analysis, co-occurring TCRs were grouped with DBSCAN, and TCRdist sequence similarity was added when clustering was performed within HLA-allele-positive subsets. Repertoires with fewer than 30,000 or more than 120,000 public chains were left out of co-occurrence clustering, as were a few repertoires with anomalous nucleotide sharing. TCRdb re-hosts the immuneACCESS table, in-frame sequences only. Its copies lack some clones; in the studies checked, an unresolved V gene accounts for under half of them, and the cause for the rest is not known. From that table come the V and J calls and clone size; the DNA was used to work out D and trimming. In this sample the table shows more than 150,000 clones, about 79% of which occur a single time. In total, the top ten clones hold approximately 1.2% of the sample.

Trimming removed 4 bases from V and 6 bases from J; the gene matches leave 14 bases unexplained. From the germline V gene, CDR1 is MNHEY and CDR2 is SVGAGI. The CDR3 runs 16 residues from the cysteine to the phenylalanine. The only DNA kept is the CDR3, 48 bases in frame from the first base. Study-wide findings and limitations: According to the authors, the approach could potentially be generalized to other disease states and immunological phenotypes. A further reported finding was that TCR beta sequences accurately predicted the HLA-A and HLA-B alleles for most subjects in the first cohort. The only immune exposure information available for the cohort was CMV serostatus. An association between a missense DCLRE1C variant and V-gene and J-gene trimming of TCR beta chains was found in a later genetic analysis and replicated in an independent cohort. Sequencing depth was assumed to be roughly uniform across donors in the presence/absence analyses, though that assumption may not hold. The cohort was sequenced for TCR beta chains only, and without alpha or paired-chain data the features that could be detected were limited. HLA typing was unavailable for some donors at each locus, so association tests used only the typed subset. The sequencing pipeline was judged likely to have produced a cluster of highly shared sequence variants as a technical artifact. Linkage disequilibrium might explain the correlated functional status among segregating V segments, but an unknown experimental factor could not be excluded. The classifier was reported to diagnose cytomegalovirus status with high specificity and sensitivity in both the original and validation cohorts. A total of fewer than 200 TCR beta chains were listed by the study as associated with cytomegalovirus. The earlier analysis of approximately 590 of the donors excluded approximately 15 rarely observed V segments, including chromosome 9 orphons, because counts were too low. In a later analysis, TCR association rates were found to vary across HLA loci, with the most associated TCRs seen for DRB1 alleles and the fewest for HLA-C alleles. At a false discovery rate of 0.05, a later analysis linked about 17,000 TCR beta sequences to specific HLA alleles. In a later analysis, several top co-occurrence clusters were reported to appear linked to parvovirus B19, influenza, CMV and Epstein-Barr virus. In a later analysis, HLA-associated TCR beta chains showed more clonal expansion and lower generation probabilities than non-associated chains that were equally common. Most TCR sequences were observed very rarely across donors, whereas some public TCRs were present in many individuals. A later analysis found that most CMV-associated TCR beta chains appeared HLA-restricted, with HLA associations seemingly driven largely by CMV exposure. The 87-base-pair reads could not distinguish some IMGT-functional V segments, including TRBV6-2 and TRBV6-3, so those segments were excluded. In vitro tests confirmed that a few of the cytomegalovirus-associated TCR beta chains recognize cytomegalovirus antigens. In an earlier analysis of some 500 of the donors, most TCR beta V segments appeared in productive rearrangements about 90% or about 30% of the time, broadly matching IMGT annotations. A later genetic analysis reported fewer N-insertions in productive TCRs among donors in an Asian-associated ancestry cluster than the roughly 700-donor mean. When HLA alleles, especially DR and DQ, strongly co-occurred, attributing TCR associations to individual alleles was difficult.

In total, 666 healthy bone marrow donors made up the cohort. Cohort members were all nominally healthy when sampled, although unrecorded immune exposures were likely present. The donor was CMV seropositive and belonged to the group of 250 to 300 seropositive cohort members. Each donor provided a peripheral blood sample, and peripheral blood mononuclear cells were used for TCR beta sequencing. Genomic DNA extraction from the blood cell samples was performed with the Qiagen DNeasy Blood Extraction Kit. This clone was seen just once. The antigen it binds to is not known. No base qualities exist here, and no much larger clone lies one base off it.

The rearrangement joined TRBV6-5 to TRBJ1-2; a stretch of 7 junction bases matches TRBD1. The sequenced sample was PBMCs. This receptor was identified in a girl under 10 years old in good health and CMV-seropositive. Here the CDR3 is given as CASSLSRFGTEHGYTF. The DNA sequence is given as TGTGCCAGCAGTTTAAGCAGATTCGGGACAGAGCATGGCTACACCTTC.